This T cell receptor beta chain was identified in a study of neoadjuvant nivolumab and ipilimumab in lung cancer. Turning to the study itself: Patients got nivolumab 3 mg/kg on days 1, 15 and 29; combination added ipilimumab 1 mg/kg day 1.

Overall study findings and caveats: Higher pretherapy blood TCR richness went with higher resected-tumor richness.

This clone has a single count. Its matching antigen is unknown. The table came from immunoSEQ multiplex PCR; TCRdb's copy has only in-frame clones and leaves some out. Of under 50,000 clones listed, around 89% are singletons. Trimming removed 0 bases at V and 9 bases at J, with 9 bases between. Germline lookup yields CDR1 LGHNA and CDR2 YSLEER. The CDR3 is 13 residues long. This specimen consisted of blood, obtained before neoadjuvant nivolumab, alone or with ipilimumab. This receptor was identified in an adult with non-small cell lung cancer. Some clones in this sample may be carry-over from other donors' samples. This chain links TRBV4-3 with TRBJ2-1, with a possible D match to TRBD2 (6 bases). The CDR3 DNA reads as TGCGCCAGCAGCCAAGATCCCGGGGGTGAGCAGTTCTTC. Its protein product is CASSQDPGGEQFF.